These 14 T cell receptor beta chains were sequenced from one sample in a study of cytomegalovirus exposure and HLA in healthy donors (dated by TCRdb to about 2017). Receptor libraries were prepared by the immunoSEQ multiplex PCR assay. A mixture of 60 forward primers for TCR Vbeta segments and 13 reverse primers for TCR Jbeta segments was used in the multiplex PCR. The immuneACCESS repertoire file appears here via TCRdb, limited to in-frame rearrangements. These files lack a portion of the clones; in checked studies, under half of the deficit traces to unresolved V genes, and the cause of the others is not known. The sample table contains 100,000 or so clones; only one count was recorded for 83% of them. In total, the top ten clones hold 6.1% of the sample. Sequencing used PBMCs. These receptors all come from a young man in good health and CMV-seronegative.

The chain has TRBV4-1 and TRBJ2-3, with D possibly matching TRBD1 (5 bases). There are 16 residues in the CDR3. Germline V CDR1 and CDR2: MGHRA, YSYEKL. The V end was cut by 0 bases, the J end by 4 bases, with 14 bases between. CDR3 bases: TGCGCCAGCAGCCAAGATCGGGCAGGGTGGGCAGATACGCAGTATTTT. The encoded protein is CASSQDRAGWADTQYF.

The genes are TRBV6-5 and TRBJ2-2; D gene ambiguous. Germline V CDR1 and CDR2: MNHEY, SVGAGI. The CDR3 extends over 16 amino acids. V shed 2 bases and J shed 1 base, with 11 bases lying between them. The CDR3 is CASSYGRLMNTGELFF. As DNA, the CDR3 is TGTGCCAGCAGTTACGGCAGGCTCATGAACACCGGGGAGCTGTTTTTT.

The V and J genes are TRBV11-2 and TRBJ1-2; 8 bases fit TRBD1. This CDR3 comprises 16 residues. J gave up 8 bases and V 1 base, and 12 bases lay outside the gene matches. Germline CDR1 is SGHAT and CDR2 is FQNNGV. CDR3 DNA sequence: TGTGCCAGCAGCTTAGTTGGACAGGGAAGTCCGGAGGGCTACACCTTC. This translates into CASSLVGQGSPEGYTF.

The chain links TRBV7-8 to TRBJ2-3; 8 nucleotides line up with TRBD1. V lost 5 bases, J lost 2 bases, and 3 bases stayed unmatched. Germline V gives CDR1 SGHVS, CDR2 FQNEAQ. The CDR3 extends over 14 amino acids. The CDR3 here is CASSQTGVTDTQYF. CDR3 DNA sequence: TGTGCCAGCAGCCAGACAGGGGTCACAGATACGCAGTATTTT.

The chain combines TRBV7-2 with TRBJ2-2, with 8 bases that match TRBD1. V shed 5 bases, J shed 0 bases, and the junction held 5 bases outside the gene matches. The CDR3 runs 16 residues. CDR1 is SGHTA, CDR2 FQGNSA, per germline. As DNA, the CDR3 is TGTGCCAGCAGCCCCCGGACAGGGTCGAACACCGGGGAGCTGTTTTTT. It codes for CASSPRTGSNTGELFF.

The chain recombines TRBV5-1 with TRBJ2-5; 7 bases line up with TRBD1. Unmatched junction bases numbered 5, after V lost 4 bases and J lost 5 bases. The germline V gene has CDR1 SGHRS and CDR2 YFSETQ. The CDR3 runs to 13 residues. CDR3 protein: CASSLTGDETQYF. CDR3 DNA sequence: TGCGCCAGCAGCCTCACAGGGGATGAGACCCAGTACTTC.

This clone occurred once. CDR3: CASSQDSNFNGNTIYF. The CDR3 coding sequence is TGCGCCAGCAGCCAGGACAGCAACTTTAATGGAAACACCATATATTTT. This sequence joins TRBV4-3 and TRBJ1-3; a weak D match, TRBD1 (6 bases). Germline V gene sequence: CDR1 LGHNA, CDR2 YSLEER. This CDR3 is built from 16 residues. V shed 3 bases and J shed 3 bases, with 15 bases lying between them.

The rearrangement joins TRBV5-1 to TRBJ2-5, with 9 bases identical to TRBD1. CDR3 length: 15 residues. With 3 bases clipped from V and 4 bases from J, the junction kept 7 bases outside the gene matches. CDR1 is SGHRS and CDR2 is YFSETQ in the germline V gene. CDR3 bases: TGCGCCAGCAGCTCGACGGACAGGGGAGGAGAGACCCAGTACTTC. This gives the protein CASSSTDRGGETQYF. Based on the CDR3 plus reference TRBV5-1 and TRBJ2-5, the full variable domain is KAGVTQTPRYLIKTRGQQVTLSCSPISGHRSVSWYQQTPGQGLQFLFEYFSETQRNKGNFPGRFSGRQFSNSRSEMNVSTLELGDSALYLCASSSTDRGGETQYFGPGTRLLVL.

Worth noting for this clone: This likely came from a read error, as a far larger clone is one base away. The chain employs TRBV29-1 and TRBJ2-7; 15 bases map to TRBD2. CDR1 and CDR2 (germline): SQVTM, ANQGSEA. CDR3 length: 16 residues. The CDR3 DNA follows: TGCAGCGTTGAAGGGACTAGCGGGAGGGGTCTCTACGAGCACTACTTC. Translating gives CSVEGTSGRGLYEHYF.

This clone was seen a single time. The CDR3 sequence: CAISSGTTNYGYTF. CDR3 nucleotides: TGTGCCATCAGTTCGGGGACAACTAACTATGGCTACACCTTC. V gene TRBV10-3 combines with J gene TRBJ1-2; the D gene is possibly TRBD1 (6 bases). Germline CDR1 ENHRY, CDR2 SYGVKD. V lost 5 bases, J lost 0 bases, and 10 bases lay in between. The CDR3 is made up of 14 amino acids.

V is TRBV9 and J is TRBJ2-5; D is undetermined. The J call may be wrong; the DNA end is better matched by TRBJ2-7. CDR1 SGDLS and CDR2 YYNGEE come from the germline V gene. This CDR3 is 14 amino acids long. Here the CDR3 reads CASSVGPTSYEQYF. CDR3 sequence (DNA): TGTGCCAGCAGCGTAGGGCCGACATCCTACGAGCAGTACTTC.

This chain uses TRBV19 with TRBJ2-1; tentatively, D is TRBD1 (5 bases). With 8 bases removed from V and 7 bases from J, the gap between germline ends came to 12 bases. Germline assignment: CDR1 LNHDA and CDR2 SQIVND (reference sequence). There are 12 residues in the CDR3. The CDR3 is CASSWGRNEQFF. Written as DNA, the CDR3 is TGTGCCAGTTCCTGGGGCCGGAATGAGCAGTTCTTC.

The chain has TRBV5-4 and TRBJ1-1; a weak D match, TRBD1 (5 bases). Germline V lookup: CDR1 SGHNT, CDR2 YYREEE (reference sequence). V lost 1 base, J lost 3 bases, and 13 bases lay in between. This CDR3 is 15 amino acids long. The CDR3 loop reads CASSLLQGLDTEAFF. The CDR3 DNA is TGTGCCAGCAGCTTGCTCCAGGGTCTAGACACTGAAGCTTTCTTT.

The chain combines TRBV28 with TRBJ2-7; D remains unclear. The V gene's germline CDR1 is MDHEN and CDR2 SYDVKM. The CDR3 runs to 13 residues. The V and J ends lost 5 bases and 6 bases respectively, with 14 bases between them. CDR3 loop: CASSPYQFPEQYF. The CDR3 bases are TGTGCCAGCAGTCCATACCAGTTCCCCGAGCAGTACTTC.